Described below is a single TCR beta chain sequence and its context. The sample belongs to a study of blood T cell repertoires in COVID-19. The data were produced by immunoSEQ multiplex PCR, yet TCRdb's version contains in-frame clones alone and is incomplete. The data contain 310,000 or so clones, around 90% of them singletons. Seattle's enrolled individuals joined amid active infection and were then monitored longitudinally. The germline V gene has CDR1 SEHNR and CDR2 FQNEAQ (reference sequence). V lost 5 bases to trimming and J lost 6 bases; unmatched junction nucleotides: 16. The CDR3 is 17 residues long.

The sequencing input was peripheral blood. This receptor was identified in a man under 40 with COVID-19, enrolled during active disease. The chain carries TRBV7-9 and TRBJ2-1; TRBD2 matches at 7 bases. The CDR3 DNA is TGTGCCAGCAGCCCAAACGGCTCTTCGCGGGAGAGCAATGAGCAGTTCTTC. Encoded protein: CASSPNGSSRESNEQFF.